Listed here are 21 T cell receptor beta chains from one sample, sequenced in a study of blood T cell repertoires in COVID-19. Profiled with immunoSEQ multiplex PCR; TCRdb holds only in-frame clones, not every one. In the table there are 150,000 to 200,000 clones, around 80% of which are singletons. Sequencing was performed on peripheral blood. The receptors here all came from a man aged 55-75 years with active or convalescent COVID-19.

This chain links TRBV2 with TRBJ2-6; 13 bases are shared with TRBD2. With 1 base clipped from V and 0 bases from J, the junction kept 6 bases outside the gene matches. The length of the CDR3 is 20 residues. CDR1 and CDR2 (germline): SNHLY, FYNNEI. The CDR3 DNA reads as TGTGCCAGCAGTGAAGGGGGGACTAGCGGGGTTCTCTCTGGGGCCAACGTCCTGACTTTC. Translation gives CASSEGGTSGVLSGANVLTF.

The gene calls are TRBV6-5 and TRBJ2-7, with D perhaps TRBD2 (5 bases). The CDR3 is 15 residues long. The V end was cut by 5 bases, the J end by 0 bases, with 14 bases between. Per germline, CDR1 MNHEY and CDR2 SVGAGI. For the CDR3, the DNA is TGTGCCAGCAGTAGAACACTAGTGAGCTCCTACGAGCAGTACTTC. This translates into CASSRTLVSSYEQYF.

In DNA form, the CDR3 reads TGTGCCAGCAGTCCCCCAGGGGCTAGGAATGGCTACACCTTC. Protein product: CASSPPGARNGYTF. The gene calls are TRBV28 and TRBJ1-2, with D tentatively TRBD1 (6 bases). The CDR3 contains 14 residues. V dropped 5 bases and J dropped 6 bases, with 16 bases sitting between them. Germline V gene data show CDR1 as MDHEN and CDR2 as SYDVKM.

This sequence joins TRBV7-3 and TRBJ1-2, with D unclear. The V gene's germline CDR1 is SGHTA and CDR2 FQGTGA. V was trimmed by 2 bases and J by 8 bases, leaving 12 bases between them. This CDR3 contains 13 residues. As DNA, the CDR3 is TGTGCCAGCAGCTTATCTGAGGACTCAGGCTACACCTTC. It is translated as CASSLSEDSGYTF.

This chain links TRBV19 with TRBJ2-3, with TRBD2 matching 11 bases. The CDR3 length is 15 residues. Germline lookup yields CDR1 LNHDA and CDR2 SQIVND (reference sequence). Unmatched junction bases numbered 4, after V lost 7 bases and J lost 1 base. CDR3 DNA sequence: TGTGCCAGTACTATGGGACTAGCGGGCACAGATACGCAGTATTTT. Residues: CASTMGLAGTDTQYF.

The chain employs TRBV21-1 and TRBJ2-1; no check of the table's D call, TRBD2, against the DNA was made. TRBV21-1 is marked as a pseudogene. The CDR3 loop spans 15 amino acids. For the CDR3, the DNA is TGTGCCAGCAGCAAGGTAGCGGGAGGGCCGCATGAGCAGTTCTTC. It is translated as CASSKVAGGPHEQFF.

DNA of the CDR3: TGTGCCAGTAGTGTCACAGGGGGCCCTAATGAAAAACTGTTTTTT. The encoded protein is CASSVTGGPNEKLFF. V gene TRBV19 combines with J gene TRBJ1-4; 9 bases are shared with TRBD1. The CDR3 runs to 15 residues. J gave up 3 bases and V 5 bases, and 4 bases lay outside the gene matches. Germline lookup yields CDR1 LNHDA and CDR2 SQIVND (reference sequence).

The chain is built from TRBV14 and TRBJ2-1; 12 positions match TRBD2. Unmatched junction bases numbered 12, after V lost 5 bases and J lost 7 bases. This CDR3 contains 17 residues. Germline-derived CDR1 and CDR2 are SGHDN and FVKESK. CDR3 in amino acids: CASSARLLAGGLNEQFF. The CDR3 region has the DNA TGTGCCAGCAGCGCCCGACTTCTAGCGGGGGGGTTGAATGAGCAGTTCTTC.

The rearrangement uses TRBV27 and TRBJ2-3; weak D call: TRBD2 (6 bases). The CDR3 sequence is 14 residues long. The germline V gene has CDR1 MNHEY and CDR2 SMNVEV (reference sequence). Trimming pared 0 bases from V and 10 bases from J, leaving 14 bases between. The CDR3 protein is CASSLSPTSGAQYF. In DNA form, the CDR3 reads TGTGCCAGCAGTTTATCCCCTACCTCGGGGGCGCAGTATTTT.

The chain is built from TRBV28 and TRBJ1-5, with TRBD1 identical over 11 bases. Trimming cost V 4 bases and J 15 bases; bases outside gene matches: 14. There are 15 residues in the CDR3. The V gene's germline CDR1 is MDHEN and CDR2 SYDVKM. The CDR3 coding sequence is TGTGCCAGCAGTTCCCCTCGGACAGGGGGCGACGCTTTGCATTTT. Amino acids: CASSSPRTGGDALHF. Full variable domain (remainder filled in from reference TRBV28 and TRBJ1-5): DVKVTQSSRYLVKRTGEKVFLECVQDMDHENMFWYRQDPGLGLRLIYFSYDVKMKEKGDIPEGYSVSREKKERFSLILESASTNQTSMYLCASSSPRTGGDALHFGDGTRLSIL.

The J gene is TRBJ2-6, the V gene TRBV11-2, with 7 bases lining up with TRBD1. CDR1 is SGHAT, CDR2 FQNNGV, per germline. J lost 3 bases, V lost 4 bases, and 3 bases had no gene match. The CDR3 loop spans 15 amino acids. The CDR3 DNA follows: TGTGCCAGCAGCTCGACAGGGAATGGGGCCAACGTCCTGACTTTC. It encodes CASSSTGNGANVLTF. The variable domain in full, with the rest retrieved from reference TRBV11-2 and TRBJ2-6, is EAGVAQSPRYKIIEKRQSVAFWCNPISGHATLYWYQQILGQGPKLLIQFQNNGVVDDSQLPKDRFSAERLKGVDSTLKIQPAKLEDSAVYLCASSSTGNGANVLTFGAGSRLTVL.

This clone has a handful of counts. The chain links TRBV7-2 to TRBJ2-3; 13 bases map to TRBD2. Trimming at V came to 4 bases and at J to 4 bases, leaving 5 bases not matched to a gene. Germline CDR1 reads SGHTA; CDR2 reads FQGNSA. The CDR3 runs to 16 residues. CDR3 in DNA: TGTGCCAGCAGCTCCGGGACTAGCGGGACCTCAGATACGCAGTATTTT. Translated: CASSSGTSGTSDTQYF.

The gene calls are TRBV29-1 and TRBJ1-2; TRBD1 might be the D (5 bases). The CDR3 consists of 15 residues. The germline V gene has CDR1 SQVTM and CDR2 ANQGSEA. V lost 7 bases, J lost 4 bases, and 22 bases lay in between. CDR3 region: CSAPSPTEPPYGYTF. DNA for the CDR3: TGCAGCGCCCCATCCCCGACAGAACCACCCTATGGCTACACCTTC.

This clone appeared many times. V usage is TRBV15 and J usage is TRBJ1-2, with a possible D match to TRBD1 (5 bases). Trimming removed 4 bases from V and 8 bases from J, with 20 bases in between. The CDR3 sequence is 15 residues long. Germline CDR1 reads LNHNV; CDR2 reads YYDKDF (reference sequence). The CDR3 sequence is CATSNLDERAGGYTF. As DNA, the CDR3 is TGTGCCACCAGCAACCTGGACGAGAGAGCAGGGGGCTACACCTTC.

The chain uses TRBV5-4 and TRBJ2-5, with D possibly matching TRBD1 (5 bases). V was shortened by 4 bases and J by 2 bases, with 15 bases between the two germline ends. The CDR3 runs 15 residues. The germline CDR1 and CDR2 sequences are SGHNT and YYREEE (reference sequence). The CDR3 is CASSATGYLQETQYF. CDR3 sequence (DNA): TGTGCCAGCAGCGCAACAGGTTATCTACAAGAGACCCAGTACTTC.

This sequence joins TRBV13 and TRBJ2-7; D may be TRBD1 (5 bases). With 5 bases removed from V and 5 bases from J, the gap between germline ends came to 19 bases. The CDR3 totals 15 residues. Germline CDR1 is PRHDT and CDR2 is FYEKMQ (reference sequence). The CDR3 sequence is CASSPRRVAFHEQYF. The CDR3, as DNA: TGTGCCAGCAGCCCCCGCAGGGTTGCCTTCCACGAGCAGTACTTC.

This CDR3 is CASSQLQGVTDTQYF. The CDR3 nucleotides read TGTGCCAGCAGCCAACTACAGGGGGTCACAGATACGCAGTATTTT. The chain uses TRBV4-2 and TRBJ2-3; 8 bases match TRBD1. Per the germline V gene, CDR1 is LGHNA and CDR2 is YNFKEQ. The CDR3 extends over 15 amino acids. V shed 2 bases and J 2 bases; nucleotides not matched to a gene: 3.

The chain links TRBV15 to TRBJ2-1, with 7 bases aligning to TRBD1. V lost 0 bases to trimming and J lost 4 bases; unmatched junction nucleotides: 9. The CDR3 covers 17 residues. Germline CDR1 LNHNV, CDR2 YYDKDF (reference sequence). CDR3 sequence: CATSRDSTGKLYNEQFF. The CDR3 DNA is TGTGCCACCAGCAGAGATTCGACAGGGAAACTTTACAATGAGCAGTTCTTC. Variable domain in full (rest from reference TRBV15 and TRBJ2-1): DAMVIQNPRYQVTQFGKPVTLSCSQTLNHNVMYWYQQKSSQAPKLLFHYYDKDFNNEADTPDNFQSRRPNTSFCFLDIRSPGLGDTAMYLCATSRDSTGKLYNEQFFGPGTRLTVL.

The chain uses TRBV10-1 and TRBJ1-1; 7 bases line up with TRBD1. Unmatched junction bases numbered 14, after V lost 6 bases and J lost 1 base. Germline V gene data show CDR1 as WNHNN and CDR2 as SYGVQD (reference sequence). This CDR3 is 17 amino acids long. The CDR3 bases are TGCGCCAGCAGCGACATTGGGACAGCGAACCAGAACACTGAAGCTTTCTTT. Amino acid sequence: CASSDIGTANQNTEAFF.

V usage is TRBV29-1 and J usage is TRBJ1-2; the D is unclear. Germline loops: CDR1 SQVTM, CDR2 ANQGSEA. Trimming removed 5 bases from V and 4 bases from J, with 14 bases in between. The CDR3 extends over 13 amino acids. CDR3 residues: CSVKPPSFYGYTF. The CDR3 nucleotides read TGCAGCGTTAAGCCCCCGTCCTTCTATGGCTACACCTTC.

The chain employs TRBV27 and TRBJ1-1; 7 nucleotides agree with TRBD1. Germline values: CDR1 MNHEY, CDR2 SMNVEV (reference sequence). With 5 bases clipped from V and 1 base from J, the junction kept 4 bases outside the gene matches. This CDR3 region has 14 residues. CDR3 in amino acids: CASSTYRGNTEAFF. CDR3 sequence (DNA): TGTGCCAGCAGTACGTACAGGGGGAACACTGAAGCTTTCTTT.